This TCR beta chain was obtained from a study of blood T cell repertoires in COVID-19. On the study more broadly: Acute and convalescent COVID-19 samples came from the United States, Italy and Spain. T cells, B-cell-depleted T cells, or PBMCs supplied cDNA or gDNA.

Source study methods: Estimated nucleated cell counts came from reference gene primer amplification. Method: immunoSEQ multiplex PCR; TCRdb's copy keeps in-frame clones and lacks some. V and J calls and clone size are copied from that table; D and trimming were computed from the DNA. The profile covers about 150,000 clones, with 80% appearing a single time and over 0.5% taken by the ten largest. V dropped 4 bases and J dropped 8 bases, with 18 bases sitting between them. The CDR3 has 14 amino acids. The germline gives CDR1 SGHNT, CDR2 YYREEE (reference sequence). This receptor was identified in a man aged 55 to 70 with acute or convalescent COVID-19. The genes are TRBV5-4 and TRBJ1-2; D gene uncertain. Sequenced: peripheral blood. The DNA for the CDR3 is TGTGCCAGCAGCATCCCGGAGGGCCCCGGGGGCTACACCTTC. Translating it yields CASSIPEGPGGYTF.